This entry is about one T cell receptor (beta chain). No antigen is known for it. No quality values exist for individual bases; no much larger clone is one base distant. The library was built by means of the immunoSEQ multiplex PCR assay. The source is immuneACCESS, and TCRdb retained only in-frame sequences with V and J called. Part of the clones is not carried over; for the studies checked, unresolved V genes explain less than half of this, and the remainder is unexplained. The sample has under 90,000 clones on record, about 91% of them singletons. The ten most abundant clones make up around 1.3% of the sample. The data derive from a study of T cell changes during pregnancy in multiple sclerosis (dated by TCRdb to the late 2010s). The study in broad terms: The study looked at changes in the T cell repertoire across pregnancy in women with multiple sclerosis.

The V end loses 4 bases and the J end loses 3 bases, and a stretch of 10 bases separates them. CDR1 and CDR2 were assigned from the germline V gene as MGHRA and YSYEKL. From the cysteine up to the phenylalanine, the CDR3 has a length of 13 residues. Only CDR3 DNA remains: 39 bases, in frame from the first base. Recombination connected TRBV4-1 to TRBJ2-7; tentative D gene TRBD1, with 6 bases matching. The TCR sequence derives from a female donor in good health, enrolled as a control in a pregnancy study. Sequencing used peripheral blood, obtained in the second trimester of pregnancy. In nucleotide form, the sequence is TGCGCCAGCAGCCTCCAGGGGAACTACGAGCAGTACTTC. Protein translation: CASSLQGNYEQYF.